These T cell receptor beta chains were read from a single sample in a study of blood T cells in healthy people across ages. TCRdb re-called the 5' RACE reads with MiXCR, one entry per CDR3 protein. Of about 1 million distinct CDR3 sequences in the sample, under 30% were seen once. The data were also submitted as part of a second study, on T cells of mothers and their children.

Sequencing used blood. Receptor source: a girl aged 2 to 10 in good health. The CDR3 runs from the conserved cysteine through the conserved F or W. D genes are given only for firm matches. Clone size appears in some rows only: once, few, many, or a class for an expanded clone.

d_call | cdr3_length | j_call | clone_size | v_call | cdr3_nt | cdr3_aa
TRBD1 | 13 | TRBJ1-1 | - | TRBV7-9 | TGTGCCAGCAGCCCAGACAGGGACACTGAAGCTTTCTTT | CASSPDRDTEAFF
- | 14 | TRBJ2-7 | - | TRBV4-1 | TGCGCCAGCAGCCATTCTGACGGATTCTACGAGCAGTACTTC | CASSHSDGFYEQYF
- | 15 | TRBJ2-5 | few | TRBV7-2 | TGTGCCAGCAGCTCGCCCACAGTCTCCCAAGAGACCCAGTACTTC | CASSSPTVSQETQYF
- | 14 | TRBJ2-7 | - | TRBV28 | TGTGCCAGTTATTTAGGAGGGAGCCCCTCCGAGCAGTACTTC | CASYLGGSPSEQYF
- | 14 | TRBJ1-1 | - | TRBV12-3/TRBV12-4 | TGTGCCAGCCATTCTGGGTTAGTGAACACTGAAGCTTTCTTT | CASHSGLVNTEAFF
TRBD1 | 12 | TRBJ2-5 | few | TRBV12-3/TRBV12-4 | TGTGCCGAAGGGGGCCCCGGGGAGACCCAGTACTTC | CAEGGPGETQYF
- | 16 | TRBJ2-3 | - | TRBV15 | TGTGCCACCAGCAGCTCCGGGACCCTATACACAGATACGCAGTATTTT | CATSSSGTLYTDTQYF
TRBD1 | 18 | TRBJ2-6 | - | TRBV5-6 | TGTGCCAGCAGCTTGGTACCGGGACAGGGCACTGGGGCCAACGTCCTGACTTTC | CASSLVPGQGTGANVLTF
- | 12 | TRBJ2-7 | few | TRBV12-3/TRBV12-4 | TGTGCCAGCAGTTCGTATGATCGGGAGCGGTACTTC | CASSSYDRERYF
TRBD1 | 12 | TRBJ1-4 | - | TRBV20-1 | TGCAGTGCTGACACAGGGGATGAAAAACTGTTTTTT | CSADTGDEKLFF
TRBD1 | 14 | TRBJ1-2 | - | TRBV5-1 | TGCGCCAGCGGGACTATATCGGGACAGGTCAGCTACACCTTC | CASGTISGQVSYTF
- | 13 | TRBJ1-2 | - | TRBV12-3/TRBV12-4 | TGTGCCAGCAGACAGATGGAGGAGAATGGCTACACCTTC | CASRQMEENGYTF
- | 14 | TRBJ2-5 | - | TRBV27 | TGTGCCAGCAGCAGCTCTGGGGGCGGGGGGACCCAGTACTTC | CASSSSGGGGTQYF
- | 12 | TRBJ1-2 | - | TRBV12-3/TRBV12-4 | TGTGCCAGCAGTGGGGGCCCGTGGGGCTACACCTTC | CASSGGPWGYTF
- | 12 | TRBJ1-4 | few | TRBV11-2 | TGTGCCAGCAGCCCCGACTGGGAAAAACTGTTTTTT | CASSPDWEKLFF
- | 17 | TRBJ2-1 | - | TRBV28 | TGTGCCAGCAGTTTAAACCCAACAGGCCTACACTTCAATGAGCAGTTCTTC | CASSLNPTGLHFNEQFF
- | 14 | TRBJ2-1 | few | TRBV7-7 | TGTGCTAGCAGCCCCACACCTGAGGGTAATGAGCAGTTCTTC | CASSPTPEGNEQFF
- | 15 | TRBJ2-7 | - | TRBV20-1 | TGCAGTGCTAGAGGTCTATTGGGGACATCCTACGAGCAGTACTTC | CSARGLLGTSYEQYF
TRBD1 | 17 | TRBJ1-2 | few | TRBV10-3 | TGTGCCATCAGTGTCATGACAAGATGGGACAGGGACTATGGCTACACCTTC | CAISVMTRWDRDYGYTF
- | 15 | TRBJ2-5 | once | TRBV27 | TGTGTCAGCAGTTTATCTTTCTCTGAGGGGGGGACCCAGTACTTC | CVSSLSFSEGGTQYF
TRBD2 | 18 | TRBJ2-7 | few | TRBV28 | TGTGCCAGCAGTCGCACTGAACTAGCGGCCAGGCGTAGTCCCGAGCAGTACTTC | CASSRTELAARRSPEQYF
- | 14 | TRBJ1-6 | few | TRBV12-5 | TGTGCTAGTTCCCCCGGATTCGGTAATTCACCCCTCCACTTT | CASSPGFGNSPLHF
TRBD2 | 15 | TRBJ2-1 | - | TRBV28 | TGTGCCAGCAGTTACGGCGGGACTAGAGGGAATGAGCAGTTCTTC | CASSYGGTRGNEQFF
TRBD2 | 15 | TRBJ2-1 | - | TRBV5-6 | TGTGCCAGCAGCGTGGGACTACTTCCCTACGATGAGCAGTTCTTC | CASSVGLLPYDEQFF
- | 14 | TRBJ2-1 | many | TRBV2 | TGTGCCAGCGGTCTAGTGGACACCTACAATGAGCAGTTCTTC | CASGLVDTYNEQFF
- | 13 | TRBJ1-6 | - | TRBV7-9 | TGTGCCAGCAGCTTCCTGTCAGATACACCCCTCCACTTT | CASSFLSDTPLHF
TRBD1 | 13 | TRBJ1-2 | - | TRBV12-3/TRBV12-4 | TGTGCCAGCAGTGAGACAGGGGCCTATGGCTACACCTTC | CASSETGAYGYTF
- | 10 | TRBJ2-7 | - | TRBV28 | TGTGCCAGCAGGGACTACGAGCAGTACTTC | CASRDYEQYF
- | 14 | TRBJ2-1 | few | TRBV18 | TGTGCCAGCTCGCCGGACAAAGCCTACAATGAGCAGTTCTTC | CASSPDKAYNEQFF